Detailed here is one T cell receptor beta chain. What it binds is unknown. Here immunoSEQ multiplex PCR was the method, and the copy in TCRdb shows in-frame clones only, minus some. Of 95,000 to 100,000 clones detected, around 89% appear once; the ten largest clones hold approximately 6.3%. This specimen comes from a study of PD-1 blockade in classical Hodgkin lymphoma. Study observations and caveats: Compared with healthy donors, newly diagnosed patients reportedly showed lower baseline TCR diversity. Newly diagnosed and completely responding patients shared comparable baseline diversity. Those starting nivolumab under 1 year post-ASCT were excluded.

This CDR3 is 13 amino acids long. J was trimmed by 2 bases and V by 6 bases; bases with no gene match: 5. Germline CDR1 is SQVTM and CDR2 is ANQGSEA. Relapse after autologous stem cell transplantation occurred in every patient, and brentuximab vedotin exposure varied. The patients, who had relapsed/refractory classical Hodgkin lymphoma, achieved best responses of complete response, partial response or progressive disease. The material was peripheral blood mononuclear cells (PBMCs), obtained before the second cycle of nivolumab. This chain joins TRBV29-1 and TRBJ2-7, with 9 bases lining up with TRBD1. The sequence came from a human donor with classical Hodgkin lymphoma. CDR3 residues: CSVRDREAYEQYF. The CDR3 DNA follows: TGCAGCGTCAGGGACAGGGAAGCCTACGAGCAGTACTTC.